Shown below are 23 T cell receptor beta chains from a single sample sequenced in a study of tumor and adjacent non-tumor tissue in lung cancer. RNA was extracted from bulk tissue without any cell sorting. Three rounds of nested PCR, following a modified ARM-PCR protocol, produced the TCRbeta library. TCRdb itself ran the multiplex PCR reads through MiXCR, one entry per CDR3 protein. The sample includes approximately 140,000 distinct CDR3 sequences, roughly 66% seen only once; the top ten take 18%. Sequencing was performed on lung tumor tissue. These receptors originate from a man between 60 and 70 years old with small cell lung cancer.

This clonotype was observed at least ten times. The J gene is TRBJ2-7, the V gene TRBV11-3, with D maybe TRBD1 (6 bases). CDR1 and CDR2 from the germline V gene are SGHNT and YENEEA. Deletions cut 5 bases from V and 0 bases from J, with 11 bases between. CDR3 length equals 14 residues. The CDR3 loop reads CASSQRTASYEQYF. CDR3 coding DNA: TGTGCCAGCAGCCAACGGACAGCCTCCTACGAGCAGTACTTC.

In this sample, this clonotype turned up a few times. Just one base apart from a much larger clone, this may be a read error. CDR3 region: CTSSLVYWTGKETQYF. Here the CDR3 DNA reads TGTACCAGCAGCTTAGTGTATTGGACGGGTAAAGAGACCCAGTACTTC. V usage is TRBV11-2 and J usage is TRBJ2-5; D remains ambiguous. The CDR3 has 16 residues. The germline V gene encodes CDR1 SGHAT and CDR2 FQNNGV.

Concerning this clonotype itself: Because it lacks the conserved phenylalanine or tryptophan at the end, this CDR3 is likely a read error. The CDR3 sequence: CASSYYQADTQYS. The CDR3 DNA reads as TGTGCTAGCAGTTACTACCAGGCAGATACGCAGTATTCT. The chain uses TRBV6-6 and TRBJ2-3; the D is unclear. From germline, CDR1 is MNHNY and CDR2 SVGAGI (reference sequence). CDR3 length: 13 residues.

The J gene is TRBJ2-7, the V gene TRBV20-1; TRBD2 aligns across 7 bases. The V and J ends lost 1 base and 0 bases, in that order; junction bases with no gene match: 3. The CDR3 has 14 residues. Germline lookup yields CDR1 DFQATT and CDR2 SNEGSKA (reference sequence). CDR3 region: CSARGLAVSYEQYV. Written as DNA, the CDR3 is TGCAGTGCTAGAGGGCTAGCGGTCTCCTACGAGCAGTACGTC.

This clonotype was counted only a few times. The V gene is TRBV4-1, the J gene TRBJ2-1, with TRBD1 matching 8 bases. There are 14 residues in the CDR3. Germline values: CDR1 MGHRA, CDR2 YSYEKL. The V segment lost 5 bases and the J segment 4 bases; nucleotides outside the gene matches: 4. The CDR3 bases are TGCGCCAGCAGCAATCAGGGGGCTTACAATGAGCAGTTCTTC. It specifies CASSNQGAYNEQFF.

As regards this clonotype: At one boundary the junction diverges from the germline segment, which might be a read error. This chain uses TRBV11-2 with TRBJ2-1; D not certain. Germline V CDR1 and CDR2: SGHAT, FQNNGV. This CDR3 has 11 residues. This chain's CDR3 is CTSSLVLGQFF. The CDR3 DNA follows: TGTACCAGCAGCTTAGTCCTAGGGCAGTTCTTC. The full variable domain, in which reference TRBV11-2 and TRBJ2-1 provide the parts outside the CDR3, is EAGVAQSPRYKIIEKRQSVAFWCNPISGHATLYWYQQILGQGPKLLIQFQNNGVVDDSQLPKDRFSAERLKGVDSTLKIQPAKLEDSAVYLCTSSLVLGQFFGPGTRLTVL.

This chain uses TRBV7-8 with TRBJ1-5; 7 bases agree with TRBD1. CDR3 length: 15 amino acids. V was clipped by 5 bases and J by 7 bases; unmatched bases: 11. Per germline, CDR1 SGHVS and CDR2 FQNEAQ. CDR3 sequence: CASSQTTGIGQPQHF. In nucleotides, the CDR3 is TGTGCCAGCAGCCAGACGACAGGGATAGGGCAGCCCCAGCATTTT.

This clonotype showed up many times. The J gene is TRBJ2-5, the V gene TRBV5-4; D possibly corresponds to TRBD1 (6 bases). This CDR3 spans 14 amino acids. V lost 4 bases and J 2 bases, leaving 12 bases between the germline ends. Germline V lookup: CDR1 SGHNT, CDR2 YYREEE (reference sequence). This chain's CDR3 is CASSVTGTQETQYF. The CDR3 coding sequence is TGTGCCAGCAGCGTTACCGGGACACAAGAGACCCAGTACTTC.

To note about this clonotype: At one end, the junction sequence differs from germline, possibly due to a read error. The gene calls are TRBV6-1 and TRBJ2-6; D is tentatively TRBD1 or TRBD2 (5 bases each). Germline V gene lookup returns CDR1 MNHNS and CDR2 SASEGT. The CDR3 has 20 amino acids. The CDR3 sequence: CASSDIPGQGRSSGTNVLTF. DNA of the CDR3: TGTGCCAGCAGTGACATCCCGGGGCAGGGTAGAAGCTCTGGGACCAACGTCCTGACTTTC.

As regards this clonotype: This CDR3 fails to terminate in the conserved phenylalanine or tryptophan, so it likely reflects a read error. The DNA is left out, because the CDR3 cannot be placed on it with certainty; the CDR3 is given as TCRdb lists it. Here the CDR3 reads CASSKEGDTAALV. The V and J genes are TRBV11-3 and TRBJ1-1; the table's D call TRBD1 went unverified against the DNA. Germline assignment: CDR1 SGHNT and CDR2 YENEEA. The CDR3 spans 13 residues, counting both ends.

Details on this clonotype: The junction does not match germline at one end; this may be a read error. J is TRBJ1-1 and V is TRBV7-9; a possible D gene is TRBD1 (5 bases). Germline V CDR1 and CDR2: SEHNR, FQNEAQ (reference sequence). The CDR3 has 15 amino acids. In DNA, the CDR3 is TGTGCCGGCAGCCTCCGACAGATAATGAACACTGAAGCTTTCTTT. Encoded protein: CAGSLRQIMNTEAFF.

Comment on this clonotype: No conserved phenylalanine or tryptophan ends this CDR3, so it is likely a read error. The chain links TRBV6-1 to TRBJ1-1; D is ambiguous. Germline V lookup: CDR1 MNHNS, CDR2 SASEGT. The length of the CDR3 is 13 residues. As DNA, the CDR3 is TGTGCCAGCAATAAGGTTGCCAACACTGGAGCTTTCATT. Encoded protein: CASNKVANTGAFI.

This clonotype occurred many times. The chain has TRBV20-1 and TRBJ2-1; tentative D call: TRBD2 (7 bases). The CDR3 consists of 15 residues. CDR1 DFQATT and CDR2 SNEGSKA come from the germline V gene (reference sequence). V lost 3 bases and J lost 7, with 19 bases in between. The CDR3 reads CSASRGAGPRNEQFF. The CDR3 nucleotides are TGCAGTGCTAGTCGGGGGGCGGGCCCCCGGAATGAGCAGTTCTTC.

Comment on this clonotype: A much more abundant neighbour one base away suggests this may be a read error. The V and J genes are TRBV20-1 and TRBJ2-5, with TRBD2 as a possible D gene (5 bases). CDR3 length: 14 amino acids. From germline, CDR1 is DFQATT and CDR2 SNEGSKA (reference sequence). The CDR3 here is CNARESVGGETQYF. Written as DNA, the CDR3 is TGCAATGCTAGAGAGAGCGTCGGAGGAGAGACCCAGTACTTC.

This rearrangement joins TRBV6-6 to TRBJ2-1, with D possibly being TRBD1 (5 bases). The V gene lost 5 bases and the J gene lost 8 bases, with 10 bases spanning the gap. The CDR3 contains 12 residues. Germline V gene data show CDR1 as MNHNY and CDR2 as SVGAGI (reference sequence). The CDR3 loop is CASSRQSDEQFF. The CDR3 DNA reads TGTGCCAGCAGTAGACAGAGCGATGAGCAGTTCTTC.

The table lists this clonotype with a few counts. V gene TRBV12-5 combines with J gene TRBJ2-1; D possibly matches TRBD1 or TRBD2 (6 bases each). The V end was cut by 1 base, the J end by 0 bases, with 7 bases between. Germline CDR1 is LGHNT and CDR2 is FRNRAP. The CDR3 extends over 15 amino acids. The CDR3 reads CASGLGGASYNEQFF. The DNA of the CDR3 is TGTGCTAGTGGTTTGGGGGGGGCCTCCTACAATGAGCAGTTCTTC.

This clonotype was seen a few times. The conserved final phenylalanine or tryptophan is absent from the CDR3, which likely points to a read error. V is TRBV20-1 and J is TRBJ2-3; TRBD2 matches at 8 bases. The CDR3 has 14 amino acids. CDR1 is DFQATT, CDR2 SNEGSKA, per germline (reference sequence). This CDR3 is CSPQGGRREDTQYL. As DNA, the CDR3 is TGCAGCCCCCAAGGCGGGAGGAGGGAAGATACGCAGTATCTT.

The chain recombines TRBV29-1 with TRBJ1-2, with 7 bases matching TRBD1. In germline, CDR1 is SQVTM, CDR2 ANQGSEA. This CDR3 contains 12 residues. The ends lost 7 bases at V and 3 bases at J; junction bases unmatched: 5. CDR3 nucleotides: TGCAGCGCCATGACAGGGCACTATGGCTACACCTTC. As protein: CSAMTGHYGYTF.

With regard to this clonotype: This clone may be a read error of a much larger clone one base away. The V and J genes are TRBV4-2 and TRBJ2-1; D perhaps matches TRBD2 (5 bases). The germline CDR1 and CDR2 sequences are LGHNA and YNFKEQ. The CDR3 totals 17 residues. The germline V and J ends were trimmed by 0 bases and 5 bases, with 17 bases remaining between them. The CDR3 is CASSQDLAGKGHNEQFF. CDR3 coding DNA: TGTGCCAGCAGCCAAGATTTAGCCGGGAAAGGGCACAATGAGCAGTTCTTC.

As to this clonotype: Possible read error: a much larger clone is one base away. V is TRBV5-6 and J is TRBJ2-7; D may correspond to TRBD1 or TRBD2 (6 bases each). CDR1 is SGHDT, CDR2 YYEEEE, per germline. CDR3 length: 13 amino acids. This CDR3 is CARSLTGAYEQYV. Here the CDR3 DNA reads TGTGCCAGGAGCTTGACGGGGGCTTACGAGCAGTACGTC.

This sequence joins TRBV29-1 and TRBJ2-3; D is uncertain. Germline CDR1 SQVTM, CDR2 ANQGSEA. V lost 1 base, J lost 3 bases, and 11 bases lay in between. The CDR3 loop spans 14 amino acids. CDR3 region: CSVEGRTGTDTQYF. The CDR3 DNA sequence: TGCAGCGTTGAAGGTAGGACCGGTACAGATACGCAGTATTTT.

This rearrangement joins TRBV6-5 to TRBJ2-7; D might be TRBD1 or TRBD2, each matching 6 bases. This CDR3 comprises 15 residues. Germline V gene data show CDR1 as MNHEY and CDR2 as SVGAGI. V lost 4 bases and J 5 bases, leaving 18 bases between the germline ends. The CDR3 here is CASSFRPGGADEQYF. The CDR3 DNA sequence: TGTGCCAGCAGTTTCCGACCCGGGGGCGCCGACGAGCAGTACTTC.

Details on this clonotype: Because the CDR3 is missing its conserved closing phenylalanine or tryptophan, this is likely a read error. It is unclear where the CDR3 begins or ends on the DNA, so no DNA is shown, and the CDR3 is as TCRdb lists it. V is TRBV11-3 and J is TRBJ2-1; TRBD2, the table's D call, was not compared with the DNA. The CDR3 contains 15 residues when both ends are counted. The germline V gene encodes CDR1 SGHNT and CDR2 YENEEA. The CDR3: CASSLWTIASGEQLL.